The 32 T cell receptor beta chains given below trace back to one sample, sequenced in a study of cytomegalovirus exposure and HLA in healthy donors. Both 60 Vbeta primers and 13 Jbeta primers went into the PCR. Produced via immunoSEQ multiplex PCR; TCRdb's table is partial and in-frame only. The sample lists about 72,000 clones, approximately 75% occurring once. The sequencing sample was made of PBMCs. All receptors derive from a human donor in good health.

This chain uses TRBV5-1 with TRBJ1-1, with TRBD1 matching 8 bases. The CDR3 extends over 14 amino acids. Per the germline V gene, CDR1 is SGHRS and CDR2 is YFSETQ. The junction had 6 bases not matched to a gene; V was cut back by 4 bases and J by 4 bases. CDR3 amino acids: CASSIDRGGTEAFF. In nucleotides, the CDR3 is TGCGCCAGCAGCATCGACAGGGGTGGCACTGAAGCTTTCTTT.

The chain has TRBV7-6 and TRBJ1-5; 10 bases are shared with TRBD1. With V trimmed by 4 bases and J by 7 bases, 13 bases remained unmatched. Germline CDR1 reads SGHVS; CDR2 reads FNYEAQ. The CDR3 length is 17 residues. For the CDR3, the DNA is TGTGCCAGCAGCTCCCCCCGGGACAGGGGATTGGAGCAGCCCCAGCATTTT. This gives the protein CASSSPRDRGLEQPQHF.

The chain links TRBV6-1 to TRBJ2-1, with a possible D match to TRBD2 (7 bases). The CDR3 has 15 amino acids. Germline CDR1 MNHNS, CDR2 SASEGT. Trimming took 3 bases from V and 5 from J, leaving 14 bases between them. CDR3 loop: CASSDTRGANNEQFF. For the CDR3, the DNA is TGTGCCAGCAGTGATACCCGGGGGGCCAACAATGAGCAGTTCTTC.

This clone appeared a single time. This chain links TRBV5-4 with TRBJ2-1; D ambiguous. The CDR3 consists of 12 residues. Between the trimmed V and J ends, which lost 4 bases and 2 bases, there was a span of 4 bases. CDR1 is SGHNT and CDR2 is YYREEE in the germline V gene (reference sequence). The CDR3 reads CASSGPYNEQFF. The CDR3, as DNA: TGTGCCAGCAGCGGCCCCTACAATGAGCAGTTCTTC.

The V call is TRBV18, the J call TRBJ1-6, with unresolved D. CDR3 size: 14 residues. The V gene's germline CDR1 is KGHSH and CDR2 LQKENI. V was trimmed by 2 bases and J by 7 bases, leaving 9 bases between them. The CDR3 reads CASSPSSQNSPLHF. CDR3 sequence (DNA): TGTGCCAGCTCACCAAGTAGCCAGAATTCACCCCTCCACTTT.

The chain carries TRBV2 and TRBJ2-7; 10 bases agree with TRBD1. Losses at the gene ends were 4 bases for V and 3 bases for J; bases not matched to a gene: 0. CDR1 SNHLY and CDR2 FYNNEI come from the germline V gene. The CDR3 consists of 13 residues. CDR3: CASSGTGGYEQYF. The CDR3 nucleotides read TGTGCCAGCAGTGGGACAGGGGGCTACGAGCAGTACTTC.

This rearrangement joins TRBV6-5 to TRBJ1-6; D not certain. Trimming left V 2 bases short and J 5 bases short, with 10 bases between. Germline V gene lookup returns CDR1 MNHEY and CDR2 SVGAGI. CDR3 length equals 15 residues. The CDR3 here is CASSYNSRNNSPLHF. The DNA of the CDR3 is TGTGCCAGCAGTTACAACAGCCGTAATAATTCACCCCTCCACTTT.

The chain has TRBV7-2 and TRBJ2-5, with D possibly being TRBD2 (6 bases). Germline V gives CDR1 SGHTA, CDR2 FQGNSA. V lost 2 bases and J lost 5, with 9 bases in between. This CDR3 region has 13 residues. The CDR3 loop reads CASSLTGGETQYF. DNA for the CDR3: TGTGCCAGCAGCTTAACCGGGGGTGAGACCCAGTACTTC.

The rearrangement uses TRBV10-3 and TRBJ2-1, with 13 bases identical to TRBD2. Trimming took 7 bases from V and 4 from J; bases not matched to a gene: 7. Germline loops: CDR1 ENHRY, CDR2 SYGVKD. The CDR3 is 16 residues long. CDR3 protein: CAITPGLAGTYNEQFF. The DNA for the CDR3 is TGTGCCATCACCCCGGGACTAGCGGGGACATACAATGAGCAGTTCTTC.

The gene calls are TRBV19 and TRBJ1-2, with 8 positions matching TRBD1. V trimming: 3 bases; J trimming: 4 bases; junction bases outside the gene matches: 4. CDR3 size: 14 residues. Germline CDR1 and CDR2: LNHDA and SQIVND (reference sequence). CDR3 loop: CASSIDRGSYGYTF. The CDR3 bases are TGTGCCAGTAGTATCGACAGGGGATCCTATGGCTACACCTTC.

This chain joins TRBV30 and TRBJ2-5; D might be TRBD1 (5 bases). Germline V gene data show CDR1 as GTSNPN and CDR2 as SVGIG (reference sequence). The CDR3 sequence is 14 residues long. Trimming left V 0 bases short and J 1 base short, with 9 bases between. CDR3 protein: CAWSVLGLQETQYF. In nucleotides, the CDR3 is TGTGCCTGGAGTGTACTGGGGCTCCAAGAGACCCAGTACTTC.

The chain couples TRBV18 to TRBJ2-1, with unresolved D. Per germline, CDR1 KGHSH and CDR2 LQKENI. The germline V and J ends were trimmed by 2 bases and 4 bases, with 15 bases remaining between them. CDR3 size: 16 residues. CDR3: CASSPETVAVYNEQFF. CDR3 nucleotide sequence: TGTGCCAGCTCACCAGAAACGGTTGCGGTTTACAATGAGCAGTTCTTC.

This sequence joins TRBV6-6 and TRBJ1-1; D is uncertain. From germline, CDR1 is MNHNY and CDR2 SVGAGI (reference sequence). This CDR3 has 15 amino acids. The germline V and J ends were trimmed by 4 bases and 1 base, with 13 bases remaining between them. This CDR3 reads CASSFGGRGNTEAFF. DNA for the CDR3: TGTGCCAGCAGTTTCGGAGGGCGGGGGAACACTGAAGCTTTCTTT.

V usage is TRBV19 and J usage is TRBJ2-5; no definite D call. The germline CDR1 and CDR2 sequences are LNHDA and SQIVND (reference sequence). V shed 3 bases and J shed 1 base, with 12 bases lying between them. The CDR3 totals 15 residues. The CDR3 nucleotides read TGTGCCAGTAGTATCGTCGGCTGGAGCCAAGAGACCCAGTACTTC. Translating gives CASSIVGWSQETQYF.

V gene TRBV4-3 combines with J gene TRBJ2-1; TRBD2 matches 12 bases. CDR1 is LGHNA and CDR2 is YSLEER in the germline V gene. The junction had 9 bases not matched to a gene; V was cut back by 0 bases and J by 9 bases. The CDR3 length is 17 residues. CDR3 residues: CASSQDAVTSGGSEQFF. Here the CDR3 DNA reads TGCGCCAGCAGCCAAGATGCGGTTACTAGCGGGGGGTCTGAGCAGTTCTTC.

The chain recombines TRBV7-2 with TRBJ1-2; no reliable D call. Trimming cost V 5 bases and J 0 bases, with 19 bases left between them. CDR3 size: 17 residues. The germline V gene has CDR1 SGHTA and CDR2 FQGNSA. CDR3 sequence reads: CASSPRTRTRANYGYTF. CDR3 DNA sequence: TGTGCCAGCAGCCCAAGGACCCGTACTAGAGCTAACTATGGCTACACCTTC.

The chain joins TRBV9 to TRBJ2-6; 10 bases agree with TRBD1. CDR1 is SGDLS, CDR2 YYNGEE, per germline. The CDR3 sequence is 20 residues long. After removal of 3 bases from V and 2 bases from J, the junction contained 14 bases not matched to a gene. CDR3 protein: CASSGRNGTGEVPGANVLTF. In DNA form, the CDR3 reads TGTGCCAGCAGCGGGAGAAACGGGACAGGGGAGGTTCCTGGGGCCAACGTCCTGACTTTC. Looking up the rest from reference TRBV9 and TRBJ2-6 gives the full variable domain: DSGVTQTPKHLITATGQRVTLRCSPRSGDLSVYWYQQSLDQGLQFLIQYYNGEERAKGNILERFSAQQFPDLHSELNLSSLELGDSALYFCASSGRNGTGEVPGANVLTFGAGSRLTVL.

The CDR3 DNA reads TGTGCCAGCAGCGCACCGGGGTATAGCACAGATACGCAGTATTTT. The encoded protein is CASSAPGYSTDTQYF. V and J are TRBV9 and TRBJ2-3; perhaps TRBD2 as D (5 bases). The CDR3 loop spans 15 amino acids. Per the germline V gene, CDR1 is SGDLS and CDR2 is YYNGEE. V shed 3 bases and J shed 0 bases, with 11 bases lying between them.

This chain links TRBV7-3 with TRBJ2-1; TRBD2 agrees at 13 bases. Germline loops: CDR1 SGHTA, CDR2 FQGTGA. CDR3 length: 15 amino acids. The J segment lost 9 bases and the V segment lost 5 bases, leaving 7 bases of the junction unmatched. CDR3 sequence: CASSPLAGGPGEQFF. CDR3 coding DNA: TGTGCCAGCAGCCCACTAGCGGGGGGGCCAGGTGAGCAGTTCTTC.

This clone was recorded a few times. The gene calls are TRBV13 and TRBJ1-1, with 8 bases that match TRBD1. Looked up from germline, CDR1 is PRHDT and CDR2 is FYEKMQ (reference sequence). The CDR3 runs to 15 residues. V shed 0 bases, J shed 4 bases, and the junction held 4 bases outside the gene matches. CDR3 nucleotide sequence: TGTGCCAGCAGCTTAGGTGGACAGGGAGGCACTGAAGCTTTCTTT. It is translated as CASSLGGQGGTEAFF.

CDR3 region: CASSVGLGGYNSPLHF. Here the CDR3 DNA reads TGTGCCAGCAGCGTAGGTTTAGGGGGCTATAATTCACCCCTCCACTTT. This rearrangement joins TRBV9 to TRBJ1-6, with D possibly being TRBD1 (6 bases). The germline CDR1 and CDR2 sequences are SGDLS and YYNGEE. CDR3 size: 16 residues. The V and J ends lost 0 bases and 3 bases respectively, with 10 bases between them. Full variable domain (rest looked up from reference TRBV9 and TRBJ1-6): DSGVTQTPKHLITATGQRVTLRCSPRSGDLSVYWYQQSLDQGLQFLIQYYNGEERAKGNILERFSAQQFPDLHSELNLSSLELGDSALYFCASSVGLGGYNSPLHFGNGTRLTVT.

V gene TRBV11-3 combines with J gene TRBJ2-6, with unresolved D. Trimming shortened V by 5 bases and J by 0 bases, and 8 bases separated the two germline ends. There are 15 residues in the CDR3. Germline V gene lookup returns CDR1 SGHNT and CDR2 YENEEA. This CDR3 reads CASSLSNSGANVLTF. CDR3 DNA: TGTGCCAGCAGCCTTAGTAACTCTGGGGCCAACGTCCTGACTTTC. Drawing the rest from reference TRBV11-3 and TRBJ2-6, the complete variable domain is EAGVVQSPRYKIIEKKQPVAFWCNPISGHNTLYWYLQNLGQGPELLIRYENEEAVDDSQLPKDRFSAERLKGVDSTLKIQPAELGDSAVYLCASSLSNSGANVLTFGAGSRLTVL.

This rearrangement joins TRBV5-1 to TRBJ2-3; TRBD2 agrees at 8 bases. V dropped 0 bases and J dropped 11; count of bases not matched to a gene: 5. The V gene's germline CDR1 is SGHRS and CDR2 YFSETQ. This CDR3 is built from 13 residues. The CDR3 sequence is CASSLAGGVEQYF. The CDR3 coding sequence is TGCGCCAGCAGCTTGGCCGGGGGGGTGGAGCAGTATTTT.

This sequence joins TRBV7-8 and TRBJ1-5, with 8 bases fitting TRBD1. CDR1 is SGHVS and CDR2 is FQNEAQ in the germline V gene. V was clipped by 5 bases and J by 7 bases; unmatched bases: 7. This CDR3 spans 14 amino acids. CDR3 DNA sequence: TGTGCCAGCAGCCTGGACAGGGCGAGGCAGCCCCAGCATTTT. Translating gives CASSLDRARQPQHF.

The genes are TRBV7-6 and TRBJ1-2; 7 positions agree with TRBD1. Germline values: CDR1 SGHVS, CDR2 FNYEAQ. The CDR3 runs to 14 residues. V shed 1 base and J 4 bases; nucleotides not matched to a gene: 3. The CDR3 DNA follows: TGTGCCAGCAGCTTAGGACAGGGTGGCTATGGCTACACCTTC. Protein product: CASSLGQGGYGYTF.

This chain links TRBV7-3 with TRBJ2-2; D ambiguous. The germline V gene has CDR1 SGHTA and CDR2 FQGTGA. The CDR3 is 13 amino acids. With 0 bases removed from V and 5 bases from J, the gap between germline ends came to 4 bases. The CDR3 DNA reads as TGTGCCAGCAGCTTAACGAGGACCGGGGAGCTGTTTTTT. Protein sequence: CASSLTRTGELFF.

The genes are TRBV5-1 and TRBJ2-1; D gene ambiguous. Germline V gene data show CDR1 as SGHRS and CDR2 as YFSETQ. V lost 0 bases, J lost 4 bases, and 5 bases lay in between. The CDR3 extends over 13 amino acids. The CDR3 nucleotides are TGCGCCAGCAGCTTGGACTCATACAATGAGCAGTTCTTC. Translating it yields CASSLDSYNEQFF.

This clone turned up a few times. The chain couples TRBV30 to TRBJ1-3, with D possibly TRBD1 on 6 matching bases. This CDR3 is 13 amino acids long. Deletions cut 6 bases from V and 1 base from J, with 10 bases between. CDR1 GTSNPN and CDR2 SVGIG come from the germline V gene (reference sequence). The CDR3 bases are TGTGCCTGCGAGAGGGGGTCTGGAAACACCATATATTTT. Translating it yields CACERGSGNTIYF. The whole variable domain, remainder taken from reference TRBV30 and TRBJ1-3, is SQTIHQWPATLVQPVGSPLSLECTVEGTSNPNLYWYRQAAGRGLQLLFYSVGIGQISSEVPQNLSASRPQDRQFILSSKKLLLSDSGFYLCACERGSGNTIYFGEGSWLTVV.

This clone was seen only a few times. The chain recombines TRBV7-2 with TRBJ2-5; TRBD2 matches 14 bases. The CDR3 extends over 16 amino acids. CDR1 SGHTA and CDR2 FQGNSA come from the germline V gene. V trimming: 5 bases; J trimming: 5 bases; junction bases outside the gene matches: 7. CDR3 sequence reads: CASSPPGLAGVETQYF. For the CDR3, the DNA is TGTGCCAGCAGCCCTCCGGGACTAGCGGGGGTTGAGACCCAGTACTTC.

As DNA, the CDR3 is TGTGCCAGCAGTGGACTAGCGTCCTACAATGAGCAGTTCTTC. Its translation: CASSGLASYNEQFF. The chain is built from TRBV2 and TRBJ2-1; TRBD2 agrees at 8 bases. This CDR3 has 14 amino acids. Germline CDR1 and CDR2: SNHLY and FYNNEI. The V and J ends lost 4 bases and 1 base, in that order; junction bases with no gene match: 0.

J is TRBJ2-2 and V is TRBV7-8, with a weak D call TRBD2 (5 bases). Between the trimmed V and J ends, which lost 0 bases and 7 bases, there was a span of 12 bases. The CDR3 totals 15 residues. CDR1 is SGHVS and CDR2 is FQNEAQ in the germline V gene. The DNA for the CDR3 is TGTGCCAGCAGCTTAGCGAGGACTCCCCACGGGGAGCTGTTTTTT. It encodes CASSLARTPHGELFF.

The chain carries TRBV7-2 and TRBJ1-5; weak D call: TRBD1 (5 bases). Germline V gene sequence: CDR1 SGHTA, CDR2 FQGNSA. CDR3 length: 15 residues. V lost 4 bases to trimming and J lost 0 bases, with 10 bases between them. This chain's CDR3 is CASSSLTGSNQPQHF. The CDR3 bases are TGTGCCAGCAGCTCGCTCACAGGTAGCAATCAGCCCCAGCATTTT.